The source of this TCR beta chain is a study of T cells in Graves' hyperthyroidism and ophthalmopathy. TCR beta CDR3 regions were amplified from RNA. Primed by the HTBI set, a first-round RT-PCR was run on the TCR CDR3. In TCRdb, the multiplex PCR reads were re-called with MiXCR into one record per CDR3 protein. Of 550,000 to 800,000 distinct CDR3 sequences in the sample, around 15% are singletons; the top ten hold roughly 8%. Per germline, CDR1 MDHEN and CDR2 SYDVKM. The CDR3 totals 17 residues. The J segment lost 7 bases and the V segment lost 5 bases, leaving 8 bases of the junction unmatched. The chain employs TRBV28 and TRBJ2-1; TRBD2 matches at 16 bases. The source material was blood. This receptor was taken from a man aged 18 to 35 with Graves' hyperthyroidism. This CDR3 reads CASSPRWGLAGGNEQFF. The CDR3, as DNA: TGTGCCAGCAGTCCCAGGTGGGGACTAGCGGGAGGGAATGAGCAGTTCTTC.